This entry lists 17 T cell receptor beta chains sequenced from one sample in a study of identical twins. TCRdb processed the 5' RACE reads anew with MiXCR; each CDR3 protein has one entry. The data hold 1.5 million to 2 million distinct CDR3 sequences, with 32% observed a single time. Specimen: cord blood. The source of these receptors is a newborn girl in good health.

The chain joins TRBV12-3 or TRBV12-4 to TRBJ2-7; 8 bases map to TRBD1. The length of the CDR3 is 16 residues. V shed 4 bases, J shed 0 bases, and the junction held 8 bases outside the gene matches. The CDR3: CASSSPGQASSYEQYF. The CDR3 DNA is TGTGCCAGCAGTTCCCCGGGACAGGCGAGCTCCTACGAGCAGTACTTC.

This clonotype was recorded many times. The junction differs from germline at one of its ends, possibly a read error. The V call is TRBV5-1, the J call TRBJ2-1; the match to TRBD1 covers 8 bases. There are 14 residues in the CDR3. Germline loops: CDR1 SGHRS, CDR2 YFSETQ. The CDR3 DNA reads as TGTGCCAGCAGCTTAGGCGACAGGGGCAATGAGCAGTTCTTC. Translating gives CASSLGDRGNEQFF.

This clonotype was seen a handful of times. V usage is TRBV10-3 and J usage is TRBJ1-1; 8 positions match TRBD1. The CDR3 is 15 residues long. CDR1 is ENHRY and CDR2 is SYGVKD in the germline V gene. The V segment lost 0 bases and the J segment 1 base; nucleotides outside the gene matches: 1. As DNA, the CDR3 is TGTGCCATCAGTGAGTCGCAGGGGGCGAACACTGAAGCTTTCTTT. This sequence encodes CAISESQGANTEAFF.

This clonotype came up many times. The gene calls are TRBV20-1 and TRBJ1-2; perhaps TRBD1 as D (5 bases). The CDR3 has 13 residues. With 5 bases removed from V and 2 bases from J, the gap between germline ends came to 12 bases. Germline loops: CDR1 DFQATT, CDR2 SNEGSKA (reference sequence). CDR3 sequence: CSAGGKANYGYTF. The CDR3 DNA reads TGCAGTGCTGGGGGAAAAGCCAACTATGGCTACACCTTC.

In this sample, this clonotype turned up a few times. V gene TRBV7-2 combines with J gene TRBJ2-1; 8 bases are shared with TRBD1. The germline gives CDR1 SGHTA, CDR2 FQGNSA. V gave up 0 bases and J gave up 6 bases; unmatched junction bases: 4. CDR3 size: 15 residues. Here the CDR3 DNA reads TGTGCCAGCAGCTTAGCAACCGGGACAGGCAATGAGCAGTTCTTC. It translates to CASSLATGTGNEQFF.

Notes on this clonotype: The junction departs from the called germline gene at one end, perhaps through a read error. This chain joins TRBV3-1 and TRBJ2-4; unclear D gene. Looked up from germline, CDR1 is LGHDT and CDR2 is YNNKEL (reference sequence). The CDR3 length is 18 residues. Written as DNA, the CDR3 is TGTGCCAGCAGCCAAGATCCGAGAGCTAACCTTGCCAGAAACATTCAGTACTTC. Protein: CASSQDPRANLARNIQYF.

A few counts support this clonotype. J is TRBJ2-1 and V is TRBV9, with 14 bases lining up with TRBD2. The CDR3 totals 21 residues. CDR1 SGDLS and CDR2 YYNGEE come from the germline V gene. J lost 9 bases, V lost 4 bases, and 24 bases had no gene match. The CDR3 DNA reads TGTGCCAGCAGCCCTCCAACCGGGACTAGCGGGAGATTTGGGACGAGGGGTGAGCAGTTCTTC. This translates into CASSPPTGTSGRFGTRGEQFF.

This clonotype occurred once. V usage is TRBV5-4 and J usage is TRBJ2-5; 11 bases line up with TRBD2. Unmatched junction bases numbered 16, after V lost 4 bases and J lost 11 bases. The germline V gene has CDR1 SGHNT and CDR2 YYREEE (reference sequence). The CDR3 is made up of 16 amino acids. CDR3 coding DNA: TGTGCCAGCAGCCGCGAACTAGCGGGGGTATCAAATGAGCAGTACTTC. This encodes CASSRELAGVSNEQYF.

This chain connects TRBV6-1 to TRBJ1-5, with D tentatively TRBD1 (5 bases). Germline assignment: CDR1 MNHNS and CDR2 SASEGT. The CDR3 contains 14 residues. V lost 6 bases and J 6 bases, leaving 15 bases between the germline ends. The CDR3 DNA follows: TGTGCCAGCAGCCAAGAGAGGGGAGCTCAGCCCCAGCATTTT. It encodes CASSQERGAQPQHF.

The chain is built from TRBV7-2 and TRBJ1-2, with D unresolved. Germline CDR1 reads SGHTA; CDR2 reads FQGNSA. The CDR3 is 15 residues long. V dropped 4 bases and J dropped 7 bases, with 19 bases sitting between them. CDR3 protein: CASSSTSFGVGGYTF. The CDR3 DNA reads TGTGCCAGCAGCTCAACCAGTTTCGGAGTGGGTGGCTACACCTTC. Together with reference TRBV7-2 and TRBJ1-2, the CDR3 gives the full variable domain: GAGVSQSPSNKVTEKGKDVELRCDPISGHTALYWYRQSLGQGLEFLIYFQGNSAPDKSGLPSDRFSAERTGGSVSTLTIQRTQQEDSAVYLCASSSTSFGVGGYTFGSGTRLTVV.

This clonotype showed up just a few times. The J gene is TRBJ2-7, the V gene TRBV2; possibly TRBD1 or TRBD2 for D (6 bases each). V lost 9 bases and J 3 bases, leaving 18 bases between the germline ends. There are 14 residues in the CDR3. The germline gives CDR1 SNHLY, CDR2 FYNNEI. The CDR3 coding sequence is TGTGCCAGGGGGGGCCCAACACCTGACTACGAGCAGTACTTC. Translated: CARGGPTPDYEQYF.

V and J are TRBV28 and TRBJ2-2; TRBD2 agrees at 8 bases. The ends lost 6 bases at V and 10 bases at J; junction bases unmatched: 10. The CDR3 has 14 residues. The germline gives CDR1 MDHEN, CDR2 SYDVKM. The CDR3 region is CASSPTSAREELFF. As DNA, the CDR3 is TGTGCCAGCAGCCCGACTAGCGCCAGGGAGGAGCTGTTTTTT.

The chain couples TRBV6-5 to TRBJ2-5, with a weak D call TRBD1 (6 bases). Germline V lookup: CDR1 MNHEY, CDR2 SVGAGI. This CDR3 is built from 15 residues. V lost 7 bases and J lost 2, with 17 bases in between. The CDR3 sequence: CASTRTRTAQETQYF. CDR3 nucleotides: TGTGCCAGCACCCGAACGAGGACAGCTCAAGAGACCCAGTACTTC.

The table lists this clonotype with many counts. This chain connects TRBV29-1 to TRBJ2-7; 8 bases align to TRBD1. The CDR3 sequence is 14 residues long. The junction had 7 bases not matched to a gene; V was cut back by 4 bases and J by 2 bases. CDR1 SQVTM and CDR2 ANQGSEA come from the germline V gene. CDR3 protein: CSVARQGWPYEQYF. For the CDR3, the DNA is TGCAGCGTTGCGAGACAGGGGTGGCCCTACGAGCAGTACTTC.

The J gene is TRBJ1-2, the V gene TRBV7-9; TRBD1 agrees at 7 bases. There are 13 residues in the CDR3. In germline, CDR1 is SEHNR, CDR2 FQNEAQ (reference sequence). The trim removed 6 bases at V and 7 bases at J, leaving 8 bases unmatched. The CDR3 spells CASRFGQESGYTF. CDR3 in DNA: TGTGCCAGCAGATTTGGACAGGAGTCTGGCTACACCTTC.

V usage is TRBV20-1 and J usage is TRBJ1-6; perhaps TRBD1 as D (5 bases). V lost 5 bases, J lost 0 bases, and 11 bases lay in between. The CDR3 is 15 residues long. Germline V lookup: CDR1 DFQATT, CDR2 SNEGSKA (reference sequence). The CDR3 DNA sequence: TGCAGTGCTGTTGGAAGGGGCTCCTATAATTCACCCCTCCACTTT. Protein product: CSAVGRGSYNSPLHF.

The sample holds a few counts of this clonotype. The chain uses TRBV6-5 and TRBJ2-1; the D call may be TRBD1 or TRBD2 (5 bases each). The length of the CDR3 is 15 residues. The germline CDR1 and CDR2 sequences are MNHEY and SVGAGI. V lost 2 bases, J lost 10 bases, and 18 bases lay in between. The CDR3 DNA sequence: TGTGCCAGCAGTTACACACCGGGACCGGGGCCGGAGCAGTTCTTC. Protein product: CASSYTPGPGPEQFF.